At least ten counts were recorded for the clone carrying this T cell receptor beta chain. The data stem from a study of metastatic and nonmetastatic thyroid tumors. The entire patient cohort was treatment-naive prior to thyroid surgery. TCRdb redid the clone calls on the PCR reads using MiXCR. Here the sample spans about 39,000 clones, roughly a fifth being singletons. What was sequenced was blood. The sequence was collected from a female donor with papillary thyroid cancer or a benign thyroid nodule (not recorded which). Some clones in this sample may be carry-over from other donors' samples.

The CDR3 region is CASSSRQILTDTQYF. In DNA form, the CDR3 reads TGTGCCAGCAGTTCCCGACAGATCCTCACAGATACGCAGTATTTT. The chain couples TRBV28 to TRBJ2-3; D perhaps matches TRBD1 (5 bases). Germline assignment: CDR1 MDHEN and CDR2 SYDVKM. Deletions cut 4 bases from V and 2 bases from J, with 13 bases between. The CDR3 is 15 amino acids.